This T cell receptor (beta chain) was profiled in a study of PD-1 blockade in mismatch repair-deficient tumors. Mismatch repair deficiency was confirmed in all patients, by PCR or immunohistochemistry. Study-level results: After pembrolizumab, tumor-resident clones rose rapidly, then generally contracted before radiologic responses.

Data came from immunoSEQ multiplex PCR; TCRdb stores just in-frame clones and leaves some out. Of some 85,000 clones in the sample, about 82% were seen once. The ends were cut back, 3 bases at V and 5 bases at J, with 19 bases in the middle. CDR3 length: 16 amino acids. Germline values: CDR1 MDHEN, CDR2 SYDVKM. Regarding this clone: As yet, its antigen is unknown.

Sequenced material: peripheral blood, taken 44 weeks after starting pembrolizumab. The chain links TRBV28 to TRBJ1-1; D call uncertain. The TCR was taken from an adult with mismatch repair-deficient cancer. In DNA form, the CDR3 reads TGTGCCAGCAGTTTCCTACTGAGGAAGAAGAGTACTGAAGCTTTCTTT. Its translation: CASSFLLRKKSTEAFF.